This is a list of T cell receptor beta chains from one sample in a study of T-cell reconstitution after alpha-beta-depleted transplantation in children. TCRdb independently ran MiXCR on the PCR reads; one entry per CDR3 protein. Of about 590,000 distinct CDR3 sequences listed, over 10% are singletons. Sequenced here: PBMCs, mostly from graft donor cells, sampled 360 days after TCRalphabeta/CD19-depleted stem cell transplant. These receptors were collected from a male patient aged 10 to 17 who had a stem cell transplant for acute myeloid leukemia, so the T cells may come from the graft donor. CDR3s include the opening cysteine and the closing phenylalanine or tryptophan. Fields, in order: D gene, J gene, V gene, clone size, CDR3 protein, CDR3 DNA. The D gene is left open where the match is weak. Size tells how often a clone was seen (once, few, many) or the class of an expanded clone, and some rows leave it out.

-	TRBJ2-7	TRBV2	few	CASSIEIYEQYF	TGTGCCAGCAGCATCGAAATCTACGAGCAGTACTTC
TRBD2	TRBJ2-3	TRBV24-1	few	CATSAPKVAGVDDTQYF	TGTGCCACCAGTGCCCCCAAGGTAGCGGGAGTGGATGATACGCAGTATTTT
-	TRBJ2-7	TRBV7-8	-	CASSFLVFRQSSYEQYF	TGTGCCAGCAGCTTTCTAGTTTTCCGTCAAAGCTCCTACGAGCAGTACTTC
-	TRBJ2-1	TRBV29-1	many	CSIPPAGREQFF	TGCAGCATCCCCCCGGCGGGTCGGGAGCAGTTCTTC
-	TRBJ2-1	TRBV13	-	CASSLDYPRYEQFF	TGTGCCAGCAGCTTAGACTACCCCCGGTATGAGCAGTTCTTC
-	TRBJ2-4	TRBV5-1	few	CASSPRWGIEAKNIQYF	TGCGCCAGCAGCCCCCGATGGGGAATTGAGGCCAAAAACATTCAGTACTTC
-	TRBJ1-4	TRBV5-5	few	CASSLQGEKLFF	TGTGCCAGCAGCTTGCAGGGGGAAAAACTGTTTTTT
TRBD1	TRBJ2-2	TRBV7-6	many	CASSMRTGGLRSGELFF	TGTGCCAGCAGCATGCGGACAGGGGGATTACGGTCCGGGGAGCTGTTTTTT
TRBD2	TRBJ2-7	TRBV20-1	-	CSAPGLAGVHLEQYF	TGCAGTGCGCCGGGACTAGCGGGAGTCCACCTCGAGCAGTACTTC
-	TRBJ2-7	TRBV7-6	-	CASSLEGHYEQYF	TGTGCCAGCAGCTTGGAAGGCCACTACGAGCAGTACTTC
TRBD1	TRBJ2-7	TRBV6-2/TRBV6-3	-	CASSRDRASSYEQYF	TGTGCCAGCAGTCGTGACAGGGCAAGCTCCTACGAGCAGTACTTC
-	TRBJ1-1	TRBV7-9	few	CASSLVGTVEAFF	TGTGCCAGCAGCTTAGTCGGGACGGTTGAAGCTTTCTTT
TRBD2	TRBJ2-7	TRBV18	-	CASSPQNSGRFNEQYF	TGTGCCAGCTCACCACAGAATAGCGGGAGATTCAACGAGCAGTACTTC
-	TRBJ2-7	TRBV29-1	few	CSVAGGRATVGEQYF	TGCAGCGTTGCAGGAGGCAGGGCAACGGTTGGCGAGCAGTACTTC
-	TRBJ2-5	TRBV5-1	-	CASSLAGSAHEQETQYF	TGCGCCAGCAGCTTGGCCGGAAGCGCCCATGAACAAGAGACCCAGTACTTC
-	TRBJ2-3	TRBV28	-	CASSLGRVRTDTQYF	TGTGCCAGCAGTTTGGGGCGGGTGAGGACAGATACGCAGTATTTT
TRBD1	TRBJ2-1	TRBV20-1	-	CSASLTGTGDDNEQFF	TGCAGTGCTAGCCTCACCGGGACAGGGGACGACAATGAGCAGTTCTTC
TRBD2	TRBJ2-5	TRBV5-1	-	CASSLTSGSPTQYF	TGCGCCAGCAGCCTGACTAGCGGGAGCCCGACCCAGTACTTC
TRBD2	TRBJ2-1	TRBV20-1	few	CSAWGLAAYNEQFF	TGCAGTGCTTGGGGACTAGCGGCATACAATGAGCAGTTCTTC
TRBD2	TRBJ2-5	TRBV6-1	-	CASSQTSVGFFQETQYF	TGTGCCAGCAGTCAAACTAGCGTGGGGTTCTTTCAAGAGACCCAGTACTTC
-	TRBJ2-1	TRBV29-1	many	CSVPEQFF	TGCAGCGTTCCCGAGCAGTTCTTC
-	TRBJ2-7	TRBV5-1	many	CASSLNGGPYEQYF	TGCGCCAGCAGCTTAAATGGGGGCCCCTACGAGCAGTACTTC
-	TRBJ2-7	TRBV25-1	-	CASIGWAYEQYF	TGTGCCAGCATCGGCTGGGCCTACGAGCAGTACTTC
TRBD1	TRBJ2-2	TRBV5-1	many	CASSLRGDRGTGELFF	TGCGCCAGCAGCTTGCGAGGCGACAGGGGCACCGGGGAGCTGTTTTTT
TRBD2	TRBJ2-7	TRBV20-1	-	CSPLSGRTSYEQYF	TGCAGTCCCCTCAGCGGGAGGACCTCCTACGAGCAGTACTTC
TRBD2	TRBJ2-1	TRBV28	-	CASSPLGLAGAGYNEQFF	TGTGCCAGCAGCCCCCTGGGACTAGCGGGAGCGGGCTACAATGAGCAGTTCTTC